Detailed here is one TCR beta chain. Original data processing: The authors estimated nucleated cell counts from reference gene primer amplification. Repertoires were generated with immunoSEQ multiplex PCR, while TCRdb's copy carries only in-frame clones and drops some. V and J calls plus clone size are reproduced from that table; the DNA served to infer D and trimming. This sample carries some 59,000 clones, approximately 90% of them seen once, and the ten largest clones take 1.6%. V was trimmed by 10 bases and J by 0 bases, leaving 10 bases between them. This CDR3 comprises 14 residues. Germline CDR1 is MNHEY and CDR2 is SVGAGI. These data are taken from a study of blood T cell repertoires in COVID-19. The overall study: PBMCs, B-cell-depleted T cells, or T cells provided the cDNA or gDNA that made up the material.

This clonotype was obtained from a man aged 55-75 years with acute or convalescent COVID-19. Sequencing was carried out using peripheral blood. The chain links TRBV6-5 to TRBJ1-6; D remains unclear. The chain's CDR3 is CATKVGSYNSPLHF. CDR3 in DNA: TGTGCCACCAAAGTCGGCTCCTATAATTCACCCCTCCACTTT.